This entry features one TCR beta chain sequence. What it recognizes is unknown. The CDR3 regions of TCR beta were amplified from RNA transcripts. The HTBI primer set was used in a first-round RT-PCR of the TCR CDR3. TCRdb independently ran MiXCR on the multiplex PCR reads; one entry per CDR3 protein. This table has under 550,000 distinct CDR3 sequences, roughly an eighth appearing once. These data belong to a study of T cells in Graves' hyperthyroidism and ophthalmopathy. Thyroid ultrasound and orbital computed tomography, with clinical symptoms and serum thyroxine and TRAb, informed diagnoses. Using around 10 ml of fresh peripheral blood, PBMCs were prepared. V lost 4 bases to trimming and J lost 5 bases; unmatched junction nucleotides: 4. CDR3 length: 14 amino acids. Germline V CDR1 and CDR2: LGHNA, YSLEER. Study-level points and caveats: Most expanded thyroid clonotypes above 0.001 recurred in blood.

This chain joins TRBV4-3 and TRBJ2-3, with TRBD1 matching 9 bases. Sequencing was carried out using blood. This clonotype originated in a woman under 30 with Graves' hyperthyroidism. The chain's CDR3 is CASSLRTGEDTQYF. CDR3 in DNA: TGCGCCAGCAGCCTTCGGACAGGGGAAGATACGCAGTATTTT.